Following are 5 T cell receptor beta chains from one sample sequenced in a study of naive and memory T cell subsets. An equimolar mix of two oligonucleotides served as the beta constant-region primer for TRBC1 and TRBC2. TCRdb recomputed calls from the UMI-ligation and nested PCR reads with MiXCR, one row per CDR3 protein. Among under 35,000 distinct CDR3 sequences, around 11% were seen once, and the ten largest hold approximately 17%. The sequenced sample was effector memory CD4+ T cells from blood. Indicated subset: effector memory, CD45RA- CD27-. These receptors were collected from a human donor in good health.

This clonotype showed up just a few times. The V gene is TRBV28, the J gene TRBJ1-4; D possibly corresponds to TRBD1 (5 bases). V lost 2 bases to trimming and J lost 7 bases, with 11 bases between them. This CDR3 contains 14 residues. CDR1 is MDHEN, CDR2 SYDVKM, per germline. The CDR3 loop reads CASSLGTSSEKLFF. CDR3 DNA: TGTGCCAGCAGTTTAGGGACCTCAAGTGAAAAACTGTTTTTT.

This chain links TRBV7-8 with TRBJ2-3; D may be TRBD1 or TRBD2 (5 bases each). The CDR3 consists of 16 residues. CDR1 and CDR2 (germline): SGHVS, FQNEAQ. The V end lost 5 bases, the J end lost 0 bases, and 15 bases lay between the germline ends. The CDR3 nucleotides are TGTGCCAGCAGCCCCCTGGGGACGAAAAGCACAGATACGCAGTATTTT. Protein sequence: CASSPLGTKSTDTQYF. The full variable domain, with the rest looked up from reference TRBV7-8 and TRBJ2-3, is GAGVSQSPRYKVAKRGQDVALRCDPISGHVSLFWYQQALGQGPEFLTYFQNEAQLDKSGLPSDRFFAERPEGSVSTLKIQRTQQEDSAVYLCASSPLGTKSTDTQYFGPGTRLTVL.

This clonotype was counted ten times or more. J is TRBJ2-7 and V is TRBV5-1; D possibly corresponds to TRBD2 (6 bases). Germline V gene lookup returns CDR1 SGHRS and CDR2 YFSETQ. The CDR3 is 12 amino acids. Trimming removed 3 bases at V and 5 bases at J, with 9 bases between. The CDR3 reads CASSSTSNEQYF. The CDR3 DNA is TGCGCCAGCAGCTCCACTAGCAACGAGCAGTACTTC.

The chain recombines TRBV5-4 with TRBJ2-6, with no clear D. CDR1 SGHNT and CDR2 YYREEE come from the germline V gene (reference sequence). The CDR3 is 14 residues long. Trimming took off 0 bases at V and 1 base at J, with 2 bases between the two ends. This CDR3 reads CASSLVSGANVLTF. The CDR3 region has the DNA TGTGCCAGCAGCTTGGTATCTGGGGCCAACGTCCTGACTTTC.

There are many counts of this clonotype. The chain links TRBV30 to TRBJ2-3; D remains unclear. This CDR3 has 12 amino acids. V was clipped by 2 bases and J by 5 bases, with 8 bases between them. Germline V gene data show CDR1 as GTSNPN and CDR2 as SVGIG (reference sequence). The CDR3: CAWSFWEDTQYF. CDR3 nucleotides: TGTGCCTGGAGTTTCTGGGAAGATACGCAGTATTTT.